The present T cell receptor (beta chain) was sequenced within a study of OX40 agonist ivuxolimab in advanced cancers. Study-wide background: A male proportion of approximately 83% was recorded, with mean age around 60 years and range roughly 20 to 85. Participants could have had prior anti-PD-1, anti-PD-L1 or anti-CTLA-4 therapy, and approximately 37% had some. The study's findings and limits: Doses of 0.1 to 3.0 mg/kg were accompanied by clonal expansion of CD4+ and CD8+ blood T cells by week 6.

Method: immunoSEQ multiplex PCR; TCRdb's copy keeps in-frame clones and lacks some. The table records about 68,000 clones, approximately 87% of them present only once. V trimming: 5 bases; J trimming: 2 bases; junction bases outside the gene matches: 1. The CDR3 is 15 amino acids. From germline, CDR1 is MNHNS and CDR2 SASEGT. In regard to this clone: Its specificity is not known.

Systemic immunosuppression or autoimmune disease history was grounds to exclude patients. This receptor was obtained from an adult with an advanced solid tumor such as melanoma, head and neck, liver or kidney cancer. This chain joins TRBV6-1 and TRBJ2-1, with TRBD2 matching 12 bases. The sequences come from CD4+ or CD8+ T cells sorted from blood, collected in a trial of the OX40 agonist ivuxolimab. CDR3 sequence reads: CASSSSGGAYNEQFF. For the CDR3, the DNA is TGTGCCAGCAGTTCTAGCGGGGGGGCCTACAATGAGCAGTTCTTC.